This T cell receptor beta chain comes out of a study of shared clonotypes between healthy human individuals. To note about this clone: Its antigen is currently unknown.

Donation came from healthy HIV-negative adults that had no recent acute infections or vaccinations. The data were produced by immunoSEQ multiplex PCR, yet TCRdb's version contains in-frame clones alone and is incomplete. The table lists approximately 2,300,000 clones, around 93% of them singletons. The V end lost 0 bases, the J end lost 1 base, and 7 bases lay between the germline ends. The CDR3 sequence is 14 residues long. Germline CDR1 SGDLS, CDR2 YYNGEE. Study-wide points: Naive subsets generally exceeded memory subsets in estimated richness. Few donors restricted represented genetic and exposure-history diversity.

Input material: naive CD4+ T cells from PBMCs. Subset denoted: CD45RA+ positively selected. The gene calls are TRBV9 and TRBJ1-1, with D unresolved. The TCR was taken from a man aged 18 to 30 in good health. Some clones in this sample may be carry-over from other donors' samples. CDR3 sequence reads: CASSVEVQNTEAFF. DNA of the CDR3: TGTGCCAGCAGCGTAGAGGTCCAGAACACTGAAGCTTTCTTT. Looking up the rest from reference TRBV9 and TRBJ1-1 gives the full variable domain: DSGVTQTPKHLITATGQRVTLRCSPRSGDLSVYWYQQSLDQGLQFLIQYYNGEERAKGNILERFSAQQFPDLHSELNLSSLELGDSALYFCASSVEVQNTEAFFGQGTRLTVV.